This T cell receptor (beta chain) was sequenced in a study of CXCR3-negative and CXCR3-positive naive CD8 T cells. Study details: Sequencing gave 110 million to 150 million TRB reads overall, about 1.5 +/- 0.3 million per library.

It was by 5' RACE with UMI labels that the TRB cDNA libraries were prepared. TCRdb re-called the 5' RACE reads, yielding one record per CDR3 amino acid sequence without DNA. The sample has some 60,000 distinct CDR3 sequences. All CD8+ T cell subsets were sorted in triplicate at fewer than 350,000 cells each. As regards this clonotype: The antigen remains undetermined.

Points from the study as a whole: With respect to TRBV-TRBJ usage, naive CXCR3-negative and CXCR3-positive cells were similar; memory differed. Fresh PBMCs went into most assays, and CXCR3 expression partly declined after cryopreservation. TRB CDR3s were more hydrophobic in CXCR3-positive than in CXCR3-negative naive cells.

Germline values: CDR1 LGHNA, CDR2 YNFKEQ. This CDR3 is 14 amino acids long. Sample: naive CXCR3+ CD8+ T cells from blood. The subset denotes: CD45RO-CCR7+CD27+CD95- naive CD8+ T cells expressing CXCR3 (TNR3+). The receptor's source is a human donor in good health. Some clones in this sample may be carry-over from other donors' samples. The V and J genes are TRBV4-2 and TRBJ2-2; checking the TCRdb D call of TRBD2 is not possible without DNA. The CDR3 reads CASSPTSGTGELFF.